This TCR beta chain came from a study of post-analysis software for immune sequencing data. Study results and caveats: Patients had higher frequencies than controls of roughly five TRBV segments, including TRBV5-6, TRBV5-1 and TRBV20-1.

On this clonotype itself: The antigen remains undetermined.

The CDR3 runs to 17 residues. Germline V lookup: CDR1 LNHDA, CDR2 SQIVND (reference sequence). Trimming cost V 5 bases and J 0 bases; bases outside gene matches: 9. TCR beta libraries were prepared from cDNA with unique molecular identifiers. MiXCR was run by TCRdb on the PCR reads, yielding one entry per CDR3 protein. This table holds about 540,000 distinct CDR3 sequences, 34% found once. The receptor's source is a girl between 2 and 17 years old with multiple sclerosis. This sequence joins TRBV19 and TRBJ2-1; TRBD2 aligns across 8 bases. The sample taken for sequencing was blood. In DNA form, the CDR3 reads TGTGCCAGTAGTCCGCCCGGGGGGGGGACCTCCTACAATGAGCAGTTCTTC. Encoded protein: CASSPPGGGTSYNEQFF.